This TCR beta chain comes out of a study of blood T cell repertoires in COVID-19. Study overall: Acute-phase and convalescent COVID-19 samples originated in the United States, Italy and Spain. Sample material is recorded as cDNA or gDNA derived from T cells, B-cell-depleted T cells, or PBMCs.

Under the authors' procedure: By means of reference gene primer amplification, nucleated cell counts were estimated. Some clones are missing from TCRdb's copy, which holds only in-frame ones; the method was immunoSEQ multiplex PCR. V and J calls plus clone size are reproduced from that table; the DNA served to infer D and trimming. In the table there are roughly 300,000 clones, roughly 83% of which are singletons. Between the trimmed V and J ends, which lost 2 bases and 7 bases, there was a span of 4 bases. The CDR3 is made up of 11 amino acids. The specimen sequenced was peripheral blood. The chain carries TRBV12-3 or TRBV12-4 and TRBJ2-3; D unclear. This receptor was taken from a woman aged 50 to 60 with acute or convalescent COVID-19. The CDR3 reads CASSLINTQYF. The CDR3 nucleotides are TGTGCCAGCAGTTTAATAAATACGCAGTATTTT.